This T cell receptor (beta chain) was profiled in a study of T cells after posttransplantation cyclophosphamide. Clones were sequenced by immunoSEQ multiplex PCR, and TCRdb holds only the in-frame ones, with some missing. The table lists tens of thousands of clones, about 94% of them singletons. Study-wide results and caveats: Later blood repertoires were often dominated by clones from the donor CD8+ memory compartment.

A note on this clone: The antigen is undetermined.

What was sequenced was PBMCs. The clonotype was recovered from a woman aged 30 to 39 in good health and a related stem cell transplant donor.

The CDR3 sequence: CASSLNGQWGLDEQYF. CDR3 nucleotides: TGTGCCAGCAGCTTAAATGGCCAGTGGGGCCTTGACGAGCAGTACTTC. This chain links TRBV7-2 with TRBJ2-7; TRBD1 might be the D (5 bases). The CDR3 length is 16 residues. Looked up from germline, CDR1 is SGHTA and CDR2 is FQGNSA. V lost 2 bases and J 5 bases, leaving 19 bases between the germline ends.